This paragraph reports one T cell receptor beta chain. Its specificity is unknown. CDR1 and CDR2 from the germline V gene are MNHNY and SVGAGI (reference sequence). CDR3 length equals 14 residues. The V gene lost 2 bases and the J gene lost 1 base, with 8 bases spanning the gap. The data were obtained in a study of OX40 agonist ivuxolimab in advanced cancers. Data came from immunoSEQ multiplex PCR; TCRdb stores just in-frame clones and leaves some out. This sample carries almost 80,000 clones, approximately 80% of them seen once, and the ten largest clones take roughly 0.41%. Study-wide findings and caveats: Blood T cells, both CD4+ and CD8+, expanded clonally by week 6 at 0.1 to 3.0 mg/kg.

The specimen was CD4+ or CD8+ T cells sorted from blood, collected in a trial of the OX40 agonist ivuxolimab. This clonotype originated in an adult with an advanced solid tumor such as melanoma, head and neck, liver or kidney cancer. The rearrangement links TRBV6-6 to TRBJ1-2; no clear D gene. The CDR3 sequence: CASSYGPLNYGYTF. The CDR3 nucleotides are TGTGCCAGCAGTTACGGGCCCCTTAACTATGGCTACACCTTC.